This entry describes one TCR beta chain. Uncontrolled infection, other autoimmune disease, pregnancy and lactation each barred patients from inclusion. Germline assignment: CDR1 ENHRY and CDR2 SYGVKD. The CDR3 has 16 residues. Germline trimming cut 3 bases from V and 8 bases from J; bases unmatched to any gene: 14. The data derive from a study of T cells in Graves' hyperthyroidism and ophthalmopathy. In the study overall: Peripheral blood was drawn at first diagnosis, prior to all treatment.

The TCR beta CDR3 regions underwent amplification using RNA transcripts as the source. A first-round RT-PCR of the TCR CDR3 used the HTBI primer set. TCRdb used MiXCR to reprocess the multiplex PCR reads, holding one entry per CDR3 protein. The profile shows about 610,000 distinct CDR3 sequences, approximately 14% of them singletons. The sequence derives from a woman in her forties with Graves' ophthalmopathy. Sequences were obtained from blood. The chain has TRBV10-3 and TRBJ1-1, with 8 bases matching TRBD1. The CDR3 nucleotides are TGTGCCATCAGTGACCCCGGGACAGGTTCACCCTCCGAAGCTTTCTTT. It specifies CAISDPGTGSPSEAFF.